The 5 T cell receptor beta chains below all came from one sample that was sequenced in a study of blood T cells in healthy people across ages. PCR was performed a second time for about 7 to 12 cycles using a sample-barcoded 5' primer and a J-beta primer mix. One entry per CDR3 protein results from TCRdb running MiXCR on the 5' RACE reads. The repertoire holds some 700,000 distinct CDR3 sequences, with about 40% as singletons. Sequenced input: blood. Receptors were obtained from an older woman in good health.

There are many counts of this clonotype. The chain uses TRBV6-5 and TRBJ2-3, with no clear D. The V gene's germline CDR1 is MNHEY and CDR2 SVGAGI. This CDR3 comprises 15 residues. V was cut by 5 bases and J by 1 base, with 13 bases left in between. CDR3 DNA sequence: TGTGCCAGCAGTCCGCAAGGGTTGGGCACAGATACGCAGTATTTT. It codes for CASSPQGLGTDTQYF.

Regarding this clonotype: One end of the junction fails to match germline, which may point to a read error. This rearrangement joins TRBV3-1 to TRBJ2-7; TRBD2 might be the D (6 bases). Germline CDR1 and CDR2: LGHDT and YNNKEL (reference sequence). This CDR3 region has 17 residues. The CDR3 DNA is TGTGCCGGCAGCGAGGACGGCCGGGACTCCCGAACCTACGAGCAGTACTTC. Protein: CAGSEDGRDSRTYEQYF.

The CDR3 loop reads CASTLSGTSGRETQYF. CDR3 DNA sequence: TGCGCCAGCACCCTCTCTGGGACTAGCGGGAGAGAGACCCAGTACTTC. The V gene is TRBV5-1, the J gene TRBJ2-5, with TRBD2 matching 14 bases. CDR1 and CDR2 from the germline V gene are SGHRS and YFSETQ. V trimming: 6 bases; J trimming: 4 bases; junction bases outside the gene matches: 8. This CDR3 is built from 16 residues.

On this clonotype: The junction and the germline gene differ at one end; a read error may be behind it. The chain has TRBV2 and TRBJ2-1; 7 nucleotides line up with TRBD2. The length of the CDR3 is 16 residues. Germline V gives CDR1 SNHLY, CDR2 FYNNEI. CDR3 region: CACSEVRLAVYNEQFF. DNA for the CDR3: TGTGCCTGCAGTGAAGTTAGGCTAGCGGTCTACAATGAGCAGTTCTTC.

V gene TRBV3-1 combines with J gene TRBJ2-7, with D perhaps TRBD1 (7 bases). CDR3 size: 16 residues. Germline loops: CDR1 LGHDT, CDR2 YNNKEL (reference sequence). Trimming cost V 4 bases and J 2 bases, with 18 bases left between them. CDR3 in amino acids: CASSLWTGGGPYEQYF. The CDR3 nucleotides read TGTGCCAGCAGCCTTTGGACAGGAGGGGGACCCTACGAGCAGTACTTC.